One sample yielded the 18 T cell receptor beta chains listed below, sequenced in a study of early stage breast cancer tumors. Profiled with immunoSEQ multiplex PCR; TCRdb holds only in-frame clones, not every one. The table has tens of thousands of clones, around 80% seen once. Sample: blood. The receptors shown here come from a person between 35 and 49 years old with breast cancer.

The CDR3 loop is CASSLGQGVGFRTEAFF. The CDR3 nucleotides are TGTGCCAGCAGCTTAGGGCAGGGGGTTGGGTTTCGGACTGAAGCTTTCTTT. The gene calls are TRBV7-8 and TRBJ1-1, with 7 bases matching TRBD1. The CDR3 has 17 residues. V shed 1 base, J shed 5 bases, and the junction held 13 bases outside the gene matches. Germline CDR1 is SGHVS and CDR2 is FQNEAQ.

The chain links TRBV5-1 to TRBJ2-1; 10 bases are a match to TRBD1. The V gene end was trimmed by 4 bases and the J gene end by 4 bases; junction bases not matched to a gene: 17. The CDR3 totals 19 residues. Germline CDR1 and CDR2: SGHRS and YFSETQ. The CDR3 loop is CASSPELLTGTGDYNEQFF. DNA for the CDR3: TGCGCCAGCAGCCCAGAACTACTTACCGGGACAGGGGATTACAATGAGCAGTTCTTC.

This chain uses TRBV19 with TRBJ2-5; D remains unclear. The CDR3 is 12 amino acids. The V end was cut by 7 bases, the J end by 4 bases, with 10 bases between. From germline, CDR1 is LNHDA and CDR2 SQIVND (reference sequence). This CDR3 is CASIRSRETQYF. The CDR3 nucleotides are TGTGCCAGTATAAGGTCCCGAGAGACCCAGTACTTC.

This chain connects TRBV30 to TRBJ2-7; a possible D gene is TRBD1 (7 bases). The germline V gene encodes CDR1 GTSNPN and CDR2 SVGIG (reference sequence). The V end lost 1 base, the J end lost 4 bases, and 17 bases lay between the germline ends. The CDR3 totals 15 residues. CDR3 nucleotides: TGTGCCTGGAGTGGCAGGGGGAGGACGGGGTACGAGCAGTACTTC. The encoded protein is CAWSGRGRTGYEQYF.

This clone came up a few times. V gene TRBV2 combines with J gene TRBJ2-7, with 9 bases fitting TRBD2. CDR1 and CDR2 from the germline V gene are SNHLY and FYNNEI. With 7 bases clipped from V and 4 bases from J, the junction kept 11 bases outside the gene matches. The CDR3 loop spans 15 amino acids. CDR3 DNA: TGTGCCAGCAAAACTAGCGGGTCTGGGACTTACGAGCAGTACTTC. This sequence encodes CASKTSGSGTYEQYF.

The V gene is TRBV5-4, the J gene TRBJ1-1; D unclear. CDR1 is SGHNT, CDR2 YYREEE, per germline (reference sequence). This CDR3 comprises 13 residues. Between the trimmed V and J ends, which lost 1 base and 2 bases, there was a span of 6 bases. Written as DNA, the CDR3 is TGTGCCAGCAGCTTGCGACCTAACACTGAAGCTTTCTTT. Protein sequence: CASSLRPNTEAFF.

The chain employs TRBV6-5 and TRBJ1-1, with 12 bases fitting TRBD1. The germline CDR1 and CDR2 sequences are MNHEY and SVGAGI. The CDR3 length is 15 residues. V lost 2 bases to trimming and J lost 5 bases; unmatched junction nucleotides: 3. In nucleotides, the CDR3 is TGTGCCAGCAGTTACGGGGACAGGGGGCAGACTGAAGCTTTCTTT. This codes for CASSYGDRGQTEAFF.

The V gene is TRBV11-2, the J gene TRBJ2-1, with a weak D call TRBD2 (6 bases). This CDR3 is 16 amino acids long. Per the germline V gene, CDR1 is SGHAT and CDR2 is FQNNGV. V was shortened by 5 bases and J by 0 bases, with 14 bases between the two germline ends. The CDR3 region is CASSPRSGSSYNEQFF. The CDR3 DNA reads TGTGCCAGCAGCCCACGGTCCGGGAGCTCCTACAATGAGCAGTTCTTC.

The chain recombines TRBV19 with TRBJ2-5, with 9 bases lining up with TRBD2. CDR3 length equals 15 residues. The V gene's germline CDR1 is LNHDA and CDR2 SQIVND (reference sequence). The trim removed 4 bases at V and 5 bases at J, leaving 8 bases unmatched. For the CDR3, the DNA is TGTGCCAGTAGTAACTCCGGGACTAGCAAGGAGACCCAGTACTTC. This translates into CASSNSGTSKETQYF. The complete variable domain, with remaining parts taken from reference TRBV19 and TRBJ2-5, reads DGGITQSPKYLFRKEGQNVTLSCEQNLNHDAMYWYRQDPGQGLRLIYYSQIVNDFQKGDIAEGYSVSREKKESFPLTVTSAQKNPTAFYLCASSNSGTSKETQYFGPGTRLLVL.

The chain uses TRBV10-3 and TRBJ1-5; D gene unclear. The CDR3 runs to 13 residues. Trimming removed 0 bases at V and 3 bases at J, with 3 bases between. The V gene's germline CDR1 is ENHRY and CDR2 SYGVKD. CDR3 DNA sequence: TGTGCCATCAGTGAGTCGTTCAATCAGCCCCAGCATTTT. Translation: CAISESFNQPQHF.

A single count supports this clone. The rearrangement links TRBV4-2 to TRBJ2-1; D call uncertain. The CDR3 extends over 16 amino acids. V lost 1 base to trimming and J lost 0 bases, with 10 bases between them. Germline CDR1 is LGHNA and CDR2 is YNFKEQ. In DNA, the CDR3 is TGTGCCAGCAGCCAAGTCGGCCGCAGCTCCTACAATGAGCAGTTCTTC. Amino acid sequence: CASSQVGRSSYNEQFF.

In this sample, this clone turned up a few times. V usage is TRBV9 and J usage is TRBJ2-7; 7 bases are shared with TRBD2. From germline, CDR1 is SGDLS and CDR2 YYNGEE. The CDR3 consists of 15 residues. Trimming took 0 bases from V and 2 from J; bases not matched to a gene: 5. The CDR3 DNA is TGTGCCAGCAGCGTAGCTCCAGCGGGAACCTACGAGCAGTACTTC. Its translation: CASSVAPAGTYEQYF.

In its sample, this clone was seen once. V and J are TRBV15 and TRBJ2-3; 12 bases are shared with TRBD2. The CDR3 length is 16 residues. Germline CDR1 LNHNV, CDR2 YYDKDF (reference sequence). The trim removed 5 bases at V and 2 bases at J, leaving 5 bases unmatched. The CDR3 nucleotides are TGTGCCACCAGCCCAGGACTAGCGGGATACACAGATACGCAGTATTTT. Translated: CATSPGLAGYTDTQYF.

The table lists this clone with a count of one. V and J are TRBV30 and TRBJ1-5, with 8 bases aligning to TRBD1. The CDR3 is 15 residues long. V trimming: 2 bases; J trimming: 6 bases; junction bases outside the gene matches: 9. The germline V gene encodes CDR1 GTSNPN and CDR2 SVGIG (reference sequence). CDR3: CAWSRDRGSSQPQHF. CDR3 sequence (DNA): TGTGCCTGGAGTCGAGACAGGGGATCAAGTCAGCCCCAGCATTTT.

The V and J genes are TRBV11-2 and TRBJ1-2, with 8 bases fitting TRBD1. In germline, CDR1 is SGHAT, CDR2 FQNNGV. Losses at the gene ends were 4 bases for V and 3 bases for J; bases not matched to a gene: 7. The CDR3 contains 15 residues. CDR3 coding DNA: TGTGCCAGCAGCTCGAGCCGGGACAGGCACTATGGCTACACCTTC. The encoded protein is CASSSSRDRHYGYTF.

This clone was found a few times. This chain uses TRBV11-3 with TRBJ1-1; no clear D gene. Germline V gives CDR1 SGHNT, CDR2 YENEEA. The CDR3 has 14 residues. Trimming cost V 1 base and J 2 bases, with 8 bases left between them. CDR3 loop: CASSLGPANTEAFF. The CDR3 coding sequence is TGTGCCAGCAGCTTAGGACCAGCTAACACTGAAGCTTTCTTT. The full variable domain, rest sourced from reference TRBV11-3 and TRBJ1-1, is EAGVVQSPRYKIIEKKQPVAFWCNPISGHNTLYWYLQNLGQGPELLIRYENEEAVDDSQLPKDRFSAERLKGVDSTLKIQPAELGDSAVYLCASSLGPANTEAFFGQGTRLTVV.

The chain links TRBV10-3 to TRBJ2-5; 7 bases agree with TRBD2. Germline CDR1 and CDR2: ENHRY and SYGVKD. Losses at the gene ends were 1 base for V and 4 bases for J; bases not matched to a gene: 6. The CDR3 contains 15 residues. The CDR3 loop is CAISEYMGGGETQYF. CDR3 nucleotides: TGTGCCATCAGTGAGTACATGGGGGGGGGAGAGACCCAGTACTTC.

The rearrangement uses TRBV7-8 and TRBJ1-2; TRBD1 matches at 10 bases. Trimming cost V 5 bases and J 6 bases; bases outside gene matches: 6. This CDR3 is built from 14 residues. From germline, CDR1 is SGHVS and CDR2 FQNEAQ. The CDR3 is CASSLMTGGHGYTF. DNA of the CDR3: TGTGCCAGCAGCCTAATGACAGGGGGCCATGGCTACACCTTC.